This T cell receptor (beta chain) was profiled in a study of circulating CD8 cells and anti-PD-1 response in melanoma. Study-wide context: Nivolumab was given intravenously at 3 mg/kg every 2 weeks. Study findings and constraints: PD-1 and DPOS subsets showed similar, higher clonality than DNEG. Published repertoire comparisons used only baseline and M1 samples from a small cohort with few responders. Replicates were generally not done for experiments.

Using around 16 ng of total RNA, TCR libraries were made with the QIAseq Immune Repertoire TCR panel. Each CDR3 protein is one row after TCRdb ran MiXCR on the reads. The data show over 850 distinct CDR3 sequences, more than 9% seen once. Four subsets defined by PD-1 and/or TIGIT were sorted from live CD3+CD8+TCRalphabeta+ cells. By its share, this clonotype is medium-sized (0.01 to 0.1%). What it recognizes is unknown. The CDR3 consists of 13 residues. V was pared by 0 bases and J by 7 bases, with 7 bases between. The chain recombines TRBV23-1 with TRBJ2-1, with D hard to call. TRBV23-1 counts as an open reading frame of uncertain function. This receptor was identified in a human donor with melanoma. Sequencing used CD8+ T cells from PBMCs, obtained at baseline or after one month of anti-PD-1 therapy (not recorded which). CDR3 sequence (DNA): TGCGCCAGCAGTCAATCAGTTCGAAATGAGCAGTTCTTC. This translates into CASSQSVRNEQFF.